This T cell receptor (beta chain) originates from a study of memory CD4+ T cells and cytomegalovirus serostatus. Study-wide background: This sample comes from healthy Belgian adults, under 10 CMV seropositive, 24 seronegative. The study's findings and limits: Each of 67 CMV-associated TCRbeta sequences occurred in one to five individuals.

Original data processing: After removing out-of-frame reads, under 2.5 million distinct TCRbeta sequences remained. Generated by immunoSEQ multiplex PCR, the TCRdb table keeps only in-frame clones and is missing some. D and trimming were read from the DNA, whereas the V and J calls and clone size are those reported in that table. The sample holds 25,000 to 35,000 clones; 65% to 80% are singletons and the top ten take 0.6% to 0.7%. The CDR3 sequence is 12 residues long. Trimming left V 5 bases short and J 6 bases short, with 10 bases between. Germline V gives CDR1 SGHAT, CDR2 FQNNGV. Only a few counts were recorded for this clone. As yet, its antigen is unknown. Single viable CD3+CD4+CD8-CD45RO+ cells were sorted as the memory CD4+ T cells. Serostatus was set by detecting CMV pp150, pp28, p38, p52 IgG.

The source of this sequence is an adult in good health and CMV-seronegative. Some clones in this sample may be carry-over from other donors' samples. Specimen: memory CD4+ T cells from blood. The chain uses TRBV11-2 and TRBJ1-2; D may be TRBD1 (5 bases). The CDR3 loop is CASSPAGHGYTF. For the CDR3, the DNA is TGTGCCAGCAGCCCAGCGGGGCATGGCTACACCTTC.